Below are 31 T cell receptor beta chains sequenced from a single sample in a study of T-cell reconstitution after alpha-beta-depleted transplantation in children. Unique molecular identifiers were used in preparing the TCRbeta library. Each CDR3 protein gets one entry after TCRdb re-called the PCR reads with MiXCR. Among roughly 670,000 distinct CDR3 sequences listed, approximately 14% were seen once. The material was PBMCs, obtained before TCRalphabeta/CD19-depleted stem cell transplant. The receptor source for this set is a girl aged 2-10 years with congenital amegakaryocytic thrombocytopenia, due to receive a stem cell transplant.

This clonotype was seen many times. The V call is TRBV5-1, the J call TRBJ2-4; D possibly corresponds to TRBD2 (6 bases). Germline V gives CDR1 SGHRS, CDR2 YFSETQ. CDR3 length: 12 amino acids. Trimming pared 7 bases from V and 16 bases from J, leaving 21 bases between. CDR3 in DNA: TGCGCCAGCTCATCAGGAGGGGAAAGTCGATACTTC. Translated: CASSSGGESRYF.

Details on this clonotype: A junction end diverges from the germline sequence, so it may reflect a read error. The V call is TRBV20-1, the J call TRBJ2-3; D is unresolved. The CDR3 consists of 14 residues. Per germline, CDR1 DFQATT and CDR2 SNEGSKA (reference sequence). This CDR3 is CSASASISKDTQYF. As DNA, the CDR3 is TGCAGTGCTAGCGCCTCGATCAGCAAAGATACGCAGTATTTT.

This chain connects TRBV5-1 to TRBJ2-7; 7 bases align to TRBD1. CDR1 and CDR2 (germline): SGHRS, YFSETQ. The length of the CDR3 is 13 residues. With 3 bases clipped from V and 3 bases from J, the junction kept 3 bases outside the gene matches. CDR3 protein: CASSSAGGYEQYF. In DNA, the CDR3 is TGCGCCAGCAGCTCGGCAGGGGGCTACGAGCAGTACTTC.

This clonotype was counted between two and nine times. The V and J genes are TRBV3-1 and TRBJ2-2, with 11 bases identical to TRBD2. V shed 4 bases, J shed 5 bases, and the junction held 15 bases outside the gene matches. There are 19 residues in the CDR3. Looked up from germline, CDR1 is LGHDT and CDR2 is YNNKEL (reference sequence). The DNA of the CDR3 is TGTGCCAGCAGCCCCTTAGCGGGAGGGCCTCATTCCCGAACCGGGGAGCTGTTTTTT. Amino acids: CASSPLAGGPHSRTGELFF.

This clonotype occurred many times. The chain has TRBV6-5 and TRBJ2-1, with D hard to call. This CDR3 region has 17 residues. The V gene lost 2 bases and the J gene lost 3 bases, with 17 bases spanning the gap. CDR1 and CDR2 (germline): MNHEY, SVGAGI. CDR3 region: CASSYRRTGGYYNEQFF. For the CDR3, the DNA is TGTGCCAGCAGTTACAGGAGAACGGGTGGATACTACAATGAGCAGTTCTTC.

The CDR3 region is CSAREWVREGTDTQYF. CDR3 coding DNA: TGCAGTGCTAGAGAGTGGGTGCGGGAGGGCACAGATACGCAGTATTTT. The rearrangement links TRBV20-1 to TRBJ2-3; the match to TRBD2 covers 8 bases. V shed 0 bases and J 1 base; nucleotides not matched to a gene: 6. The germline V gene encodes CDR1 DFQATT and CDR2 SNEGSKA (reference sequence). The CDR3 spans 16 residues.

The CDR3 sequence is CASRVQPEELFF. The CDR3 DNA follows: TGTGCCAGCAGGGTTCAACCGGAGGAGCTGTTTTTT. This sequence joins TRBV28 and TRBJ2-2; no definite D call. This CDR3 has 12 amino acids. V gave up 6 bases and J gave up 10 bases, with 12 bases separating them. Germline loops: CDR1 MDHEN, CDR2 SYDVKM.

This clonotype occurred many times. The genes are TRBV20-1 and TRBJ1-4; the D is unclear. The CDR3 runs to 14 residues. The germline V and J ends were trimmed by 1 base and 0 bases, with 6 bases remaining between them. Germline V gene lookup returns CDR1 DFQATT and CDR2 SNEGSKA (reference sequence). CDR3 residues: CSARAGTTNEKLFF. DNA for the CDR3: TGCAGTGCTAGAGCAGGCACAACTAATGAAAAACTGTTTTTT.

To note about this clonotype: This may be a read error, as it is one base from a much larger clone. The chain couples TRBV5-1 to TRBJ2-1, with 9 bases lining up with TRBD1. The CDR3 is 15 amino acids. V was pared by 2 bases and J by 4 bases, with 4 bases of the junction left unmatched. Germline CDR1 is SGHRS and CDR2 is YFSETQ. In DNA, the CDR3 is TGCGCCAGCAGCTTCGGACAGGGGATATACAATGAGCAGTTCTTC. This encodes CASSFGQGIYNEQFF.

This clonotype was recorded a few times. V and J are TRBV11-2 and TRBJ1-1; 7 positions agree with TRBD1. This CDR3 is built from 15 residues. CDR1 and CDR2 from the germline V gene are SGHAT and FQNNGV. V was pared by 6 bases and J by 0 bases, with 7 bases of the junction left unmatched. As DNA, the CDR3 is TGTGCCAGCAGTTCCTGGGACAGTTTGAACACTGAAGCTTTCTTT. Its translation is CASSSWDSLNTEAFF.

There are many counts of this clonotype. The rearrangement links TRBV29-1 to TRBJ2-6, with a weak D call TRBD1 (5 bases). Between the trimmed V and J ends, which lost 5 bases and 0 bases, there was a span of 14 bases. The CDR3 consists of 16 residues. CDR1 is SQVTM and CDR2 is ANQGSEA in the germline V gene. As DNA, the CDR3 is TGCAGCGTTTCAACAGGAGCCTTCTCTGGGGCCAACGTCCTGACTTTC. Translation gives CSVSTGAFSGANVLTF.

This clonotype was observed a few times. The gene calls are TRBV5-1 and TRBJ2-2; a weak D match, TRBD1 (5 bases). Trimming took off 4 bases at V and 1 base at J, with 11 bases between the two ends. Looked up from germline, CDR1 is SGHRS and CDR2 is YFSETQ. CDR3 length: 15 residues. This chain's CDR3 is CASSRSDRNTGELFF. In nucleotides, the CDR3 is TGCGCCAGCAGCAGAAGTGACAGGAACACCGGGGAGCTGTTTTTT.

V and J are TRBV7-9 and TRBJ2-1; D is tentatively TRBD1 or TRBD2 (5 bases each). This CDR3 comprises 16 residues. The V end was cut by 4 bases, the J end by 0 bases, with 13 bases between. Germline values: CDR1 SEHNR, CDR2 FQNEAQ (reference sequence). The CDR3 coding sequence is TGTGCCAGCAGCTCAACCCCAGGGAGCTCCTACAATGAGCAGTTCTTC. Translating it yields CASSSTPGSSYNEQFF.

The chain combines TRBV18 with TRBJ2-1; 7 nucleotides agree with TRBD2. This CDR3 comprises 15 residues. Germline V lookup: CDR1 KGHSH, CDR2 LQKENI. With V trimmed by 0 bases and J by 5 bases, 4 bases remained unmatched. CDR3 region: CASSPPWTRDNEQFF. As DNA, the CDR3 is TGTGCCAGCTCACCACCCTGGACTAGGGACAATGAGCAGTTCTTC.

This clonotype was detected many times. CDR3 sequence (DNA): TGTGCCAGCAGCCAGGGTGGGGAGACCCAGTACTTC. Translated: CASSQGGETQYF. The chain employs TRBV3-1 and TRBJ2-5; unclear D gene. V was pared by 3 bases and J by 5 bases, with 7 bases between. The germline CDR1 and CDR2 sequences are LGHDT and YNNKEL (reference sequence). The CDR3 totals 12 residues.

In this sample, this clonotype turned up many times. The chain is built from TRBV5-1 and TRBJ2-3; D ambiguous. The CDR3 runs 10 residues. Per the germline V gene, CDR1 is SGHRS and CDR2 is YFSETQ. V was trimmed by 4 bases and J by 7 bases, leaving 4 bases between them. CDR3 protein: CASSGNTQYF. The CDR3 DNA sequence: TGCGCCAGCAGCGGAAATACGCAGTATTTT. The entire variable domain, with the rest obtained from reference TRBV5-1 and TRBJ2-3, is as follows: KAGVTQTPRYLIKTRGQQVTLSCSPISGHRSVSWYQQTPGQGLQFLFEYFSETQRNKGNFPGRFSGRQFSNSRSEMNVSTLELGDSALYLCASSGNTQYFGPGTRLTVL.

This clonotype appeared many times. The J gene is TRBJ2-5, the V gene TRBV20-1; D not resolved. The germline V gene encodes CDR1 DFQATT and CDR2 SNEGSKA (reference sequence). This CDR3 has 14 amino acids. The V end was cut by 0 bases, the J end by 1 base, with 9 bases between. The CDR3 DNA reads as TGCAGTGCTAGAGAGCCCTATCTCCAAGAGACCCAGTACTTC. Translating gives CSAREPYLQETQYF.

This clonotype appeared many times. The chain recombines TRBV20-1 with TRBJ1-5; 7 bases align to TRBD1. J gave up 3 bases and V 0 bases, and 5 bases lay outside the gene matches. Germline CDR1 reads DFQATT; CDR2 reads SNEGSKA (reference sequence). The CDR3 totals 15 residues. The CDR3 DNA follows: TGCAGTGCTAGAGATCTCCAGGGGGTCAATCAGCCCCAGCATTTT. Encoded protein: CSARDLQGVNQPQHF.

This clonotype was counted at least ten times. The chain recombines TRBV21-1 with TRBJ2-7. TRBV21-1 is assigned pseudogene status. The CDR3 has 11 residues. The CDR3 DNA sequence: TGTGCCAGCAGCAAAGGTGCCGAGCAGTACTTC. Its protein product is CASSKGAEQYF.

This clonotype was counted ten times or more. This chain joins TRBV20-1 and TRBJ1-4; D is perhaps TRBD1 (6 bases). The V gene's germline CDR1 is DFQATT and CDR2 SNEGSKA (reference sequence). Trimming cost V 3 bases and J 0 bases, with 11 bases left between them. The CDR3 length is 15 residues. CDR3 region: CSARDSFATNEKLFF. CDR3 DNA: TGCAGTGCTAGGGACAGTTTTGCAACTAATGAAAAACTGTTTTTT.

This clonotype was found many times. V usage is TRBV12-5 and J usage is TRBJ2-1, with TRBD2 matching 8 bases. Germline V gives CDR1 LGHNT, CDR2 FRNRAP. There are 15 residues in the CDR3. V shed 2 bases, J shed 5 bases, and the junction held 5 bases outside the gene matches. The CDR3 spells CASGLRVAGNNEQFF. Here the CDR3 DNA reads TGTGCTAGTGGTTTGAGGGTAGCGGGAAACAATGAGCAGTTCTTC.

The chain has TRBV27 and TRBJ2-7; 12 bases line up with TRBD2. The V and J ends lost 9 bases and 1 base, in that order; junction bases with no gene match: 10. In germline, CDR1 is MNHEY, CDR2 SMNVEV (reference sequence). This CDR3 is built from 16 residues. The CDR3 region has the DNA TGTGCCAGTTTACCGGGACTAGCGGGCTATTCCTACGAGCAGTACTTC. Its protein is CASLPGLAGYSYEQYF.

J is TRBJ2-1 and V is TRBV5-6, with D perhaps TRBD2 (9 bases). V lost 4 bases and J lost 3, with 23 bases in between. The CDR3 sequence is 18 residues long. CDR1 and CDR2 from the germline V gene are SGHDT and YYEEEE. CDR3 DNA: TGTGCCAGCAGCCCACAGGGGGATAGCGGGAGAATCTACAATGAGCAGTTCTTC. As protein: CASSPQGDSGRIYNEQFF.

The V call is TRBV19, the J call TRBJ2-6; TRBD1 aligns across 8 bases. This CDR3 is 16 amino acids long. Unmatched junction bases numbered 6, after V lost 4 bases and J lost 4 bases. Germline CDR1 is LNHDA and CDR2 is SQIVND (reference sequence). The chain's CDR3 is CASSTRQGPGANVLTF. The CDR3 nucleotides are TGTGCCAGTAGTACCCGACAGGGGCCCGGGGCCAACGTCCTGACTTTC.

There are many counts of this clonotype. The J gene is TRBJ2-5, the V gene TRBV12-3 or TRBV12-4, with 8 bases identical to TRBD1. The J segment lost 3 bases and the V segment lost 7 bases, leaving 13 bases of the junction unmatched. The CDR3 covers 16 residues. CDR3 protein: CASTRARTGHKETQYF. The DNA for the CDR3 is TGTGCCAGCACTCGAGCCCGGACAGGGCACAAAGAGACCCAGTACTTC.

This clonotype was detected ten times or more. The chain has TRBV28 and TRBJ1-6; no definite D call. Trimming shortened V by 4 bases and J by 7 bases, and 2 bases separated the two germline ends. The CDR3 is 11 residues long. Germline values: CDR1 MDHEN, CDR2 SYDVKM. CDR3 protein: CASSSNSPLHF. The DNA of the CDR3 is TGTGCCAGCAGTTCAAATTCACCCCTCCACTTT.

This rearrangement joins TRBV28 to TRBJ1-4; tentative D call: TRBD1 (5 bases). Trimming took off 6 bases at V and 7 bases at J, with 15 bases between the two ends. Per germline, CDR1 MDHEN and CDR2 SYDVKM. The length of the CDR3 is 14 residues. The CDR3 reads CASSTGTLREKLFF. CDR3 in DNA: TGTGCCAGCAGCACCGGGACCCTACGTGAAAAACTGTTTTTT. Full variable domain (missing parts from reference TRBV28 and TRBJ1-4): DVKVTQSSRYLVKRTGEKVFLECVQDMDHENMFWYRQDPGLGLRLIYFSYDVKMKEKGDIPEGYSVSREKKERFSLILESASTNQTSMYLCASSTGTLREKLFFGSGTQLSVL.

This chain links TRBV6-1 with TRBJ2-7, with TRBD2 matching over 10 bases. This CDR3 is built from 16 residues. The trim removed 5 bases at V and 6 bases at J, leaving 13 bases unmatched. Germline V CDR1 and CDR2: MNHNS, SASEGT. CDR3 sequence reads: CASSRGAPSGSFEQYF. As DNA, the CDR3 is TGTGCCAGCAGTAGGGGAGCCCCTAGCGGGAGTTTCGAGCAGTACTTC.

As concerns this clonotype: A much larger clone lies one base from this, so it may be a read error. V is TRBV20-1 and J is TRBJ1-4, with D perhaps matching TRBD1 (5 bases). CDR3 length: 15 amino acids. Germline loops: CDR1 DFQATT, CDR2 SNEGSKA (reference sequence). The V and J ends lost 3 bases and 7 bases respectively, with 18 bases between them. The CDR3 nucleotides are TGCAGTGCTAGCCTCTACTGGGATAGGGGTGAAAAACTGTTTTTT. Its translation: CSASLYWDRGEKLFF.

This clonotype has a count of ten or more. The J gene is TRBJ2-1, the V gene TRBV10-3; 10 positions match TRBD1. V lost 8 bases to trimming and J lost 7 bases; unmatched junction nucleotides: 8. The CDR3 has 14 amino acids. CDR1 is ENHRY and CDR2 is SYGVKD in the germline V gene. CDR3 loop: CAIAGTGEINEQFF. The CDR3 DNA reads as TGTGCCATCGCTGGGACAGGGGAGATTAATGAGCAGTTCTTC.

This clonotype was detected ten times or more. The chain links TRBV5-1 to TRBJ2-1; D is possibly TRBD2 (5 bases). The germline CDR1 and CDR2 sequences are SGHRS and YFSETQ. V was trimmed by 4 bases and J by 7 bases, leaving 12 bases between them. The CDR3 has 13 amino acids. CDR3 in DNA: TGCGCCAGCAGCCTCGGGATTTTGAATGAGCAGTTCTTC. Translation gives CASSLGILNEQFF.